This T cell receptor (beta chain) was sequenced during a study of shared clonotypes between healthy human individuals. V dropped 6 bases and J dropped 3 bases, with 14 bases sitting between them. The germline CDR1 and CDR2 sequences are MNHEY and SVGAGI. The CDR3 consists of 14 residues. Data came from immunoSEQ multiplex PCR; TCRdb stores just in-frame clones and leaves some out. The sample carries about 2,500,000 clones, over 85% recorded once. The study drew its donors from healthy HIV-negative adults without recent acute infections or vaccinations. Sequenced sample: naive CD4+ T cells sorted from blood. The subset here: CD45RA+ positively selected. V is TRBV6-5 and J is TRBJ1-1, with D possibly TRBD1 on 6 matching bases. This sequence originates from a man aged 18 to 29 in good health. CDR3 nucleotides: TGTGCCAGCAGAGGGGGGGTCACGTACACTGAAGCTTTCTTT. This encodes CASRGGVTYTEAFF.